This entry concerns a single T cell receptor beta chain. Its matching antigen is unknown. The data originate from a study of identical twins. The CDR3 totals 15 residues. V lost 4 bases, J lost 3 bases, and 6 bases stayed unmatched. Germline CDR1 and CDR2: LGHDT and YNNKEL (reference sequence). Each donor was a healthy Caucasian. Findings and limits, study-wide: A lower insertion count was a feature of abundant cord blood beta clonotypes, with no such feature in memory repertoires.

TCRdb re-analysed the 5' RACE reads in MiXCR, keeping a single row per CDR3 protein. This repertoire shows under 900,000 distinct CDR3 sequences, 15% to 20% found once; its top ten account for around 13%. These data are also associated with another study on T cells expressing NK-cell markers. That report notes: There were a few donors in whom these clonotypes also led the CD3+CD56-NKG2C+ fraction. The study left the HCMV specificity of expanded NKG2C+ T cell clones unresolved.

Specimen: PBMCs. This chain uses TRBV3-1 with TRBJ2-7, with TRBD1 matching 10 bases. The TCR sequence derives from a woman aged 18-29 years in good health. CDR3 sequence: CASSPGQGDFYEQYF. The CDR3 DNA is TGTGCCAGCAGCCCCGGACAGGGGGATTTCTACGAGCAGTACTTC.